The 8 T cell receptor beta chains listed next were all sequenced from one sample in a study of blood T cell repertoires in COVID-19. Using immunoSEQ multiplex PCR, the repertoire was profiled, and TCRdb retains in-frame clones only, with some absent. The data hold approximately 150,000 clones, with about 83% observed a single time. Source material: peripheral blood. The receptors shown here come from an elderly woman with acute or convalescent COVID-19.

V gene TRBV30 combines with J gene TRBJ1-2; possible D gene TRBD1, 5 bases. The germline V gene has CDR1 GTSNPN and CDR2 SVGIG (reference sequence). Trimming removed 0 bases from V and 4 bases from J, with 15 bases in between. The CDR3 loop spans 15 amino acids. CDR3 nucleotides: TGTGCCTGGAGTGTATTTGACAGCACAATCTATGGCTACACCTTC. It yields the protein CAWSVFDSTIYGYTF.

This rearrangement joins TRBV20-1 to TRBJ2-7, with 9 bases matching TRBD2. Per germline, CDR1 DFQATT and CDR2 SNEGSKA (reference sequence). The CDR3 is made up of 13 amino acids. V lost 3 bases and J lost 3; bases outside the gene matches: 3. The CDR3 DNA is TGCAGTGCTAGTGTAGCGGGGGTCTACGAGCAGTACTTC. Translated, it gives CSASVAGVYEQYF.

This sequence joins TRBV19 and TRBJ2-1; 15 nucleotides match TRBD2. Trimming cost V 4 bases and J 6 bases; bases outside gene matches: 13. Germline V gene data show CDR1 as LNHDA and CDR2 as SQIVND (reference sequence). The CDR3 totals 19 residues. The CDR3 DNA is TGTGCCAGTAGTAGGACTAGCGGGGGGGGATTATCCTCCGGCAATGAGCAGTTCTTC. It codes for CASSRTSGGGLSSGNEQFF.

CDR3 in DNA: TGTGCCAGCAGCTTCCAGGGGAGATCCTACGAGCAGTACTTC. Translated: CASSFQGRSYEQYF. V usage is TRBV7-2 and J usage is TRBJ2-7, with D perhaps TRBD1 (6 bases). The V end lost 3 bases, the J end lost 1 base, and 10 bases lay between the germline ends. Germline V gives CDR1 SGHTA, CDR2 FQGNSA. The CDR3 is made up of 14 amino acids.

This clone was counted only a few times. The chain is built from TRBV7-6 and TRBJ2-7; TRBD1 might be the D (5 bases). This CDR3 has 14 residues. Trimming left V 5 bases short and J 3 bases short, with 14 bases between. Germline loops: CDR1 SGHVS, CDR2 FNYEAQ. The DNA of the CDR3 is TGTGCCAGCAGCCTCCGGACACGATACTACGAGCAGTACTTC. It encodes CASSLRTRYYEQYF.

This chain uses TRBV5-1 with TRBJ1-1, with a possible D match to TRBD1 (5 bases). The CDR3 consists of 15 residues. Germline V CDR1 and CDR2: SGHRS, YFSETQ. Trimming left V 6 bases short and J 1 base short, with 16 bases between. CDR3 protein: CASTVLDNRNTEAFF. In nucleotides, the CDR3 is TGCGCCAGCACCGTACTGGACAACCGGAACACTGAAGCTTTCTTT.

This clone was counted between two and nine times. The chain carries TRBV18 and TRBJ2-6; 8 bases are a match to TRBD1. V dropped 3 bases and J dropped 0; count of bases not matched to a gene: 1. Germline V gene data show CDR1 as KGHSH and CDR2 as LQKENI. The CDR3 is 16 residues long. DNA of the CDR3: TGTGCCAGCTCACCTGACAGGGGCTCTGGGGCCAACGTCCTGACTTTC. Its protein product is CASSPDRGSGANVLTF.

This rearrangement joins TRBV7-2 to TRBJ1-1; 10 nucleotides line up with TRBD1. This CDR3 is 13 amino acids long. The J segment lost 11 bases and the V segment lost 5 bases, leaving 8 bases of the junction unmatched. CDR1 is SGHTA, CDR2 FQGNSA, per germline. This CDR3 is CASSPGQGQGAFF. The CDR3 DNA reads as TGTGCCAGCAGCCCGGGACAGGGGCAGGGCGCTTTCTTT.